This T cell receptor beta chain was captured by sequencing in a study of cytomegalovirus exposure and HLA in healthy donors. Findings and caveats of the study: In a later analysis, TCR beta V- and J-gene trimming was associated with a missense DCLRE1C variant.

Primers included in the PCR were 60 Vbeta and 13 Jbeta primers. Clones were read by immunoSEQ multiplex PCR, and TCRdb kept only the in-frame ones, dropping some. The sample records 120,000 or so clones, nearly 80% being singletons. Note on this clone: Antigen: not known.

The CDR3 contains 14 residues. V dropped 4 bases and J dropped 7 bases, with 17 bases sitting between them. CDR1 and CDR2 from the germline V gene are SQVTM and ANQGSEA. The receptor was derived from a woman aged 40 to 55 in good health and CMV-seronegative. Sequencing was performed on PBMCs. The J gene is TRBJ2-1, the V gene TRBV29-1, with a possible D match to TRBD2 (6 bases). Here the CDR3 DNA reads TGCAGCGTTGCTCTAGCGTTGGTGGGTAATGAGCAGTTCTTC. Encoded protein: CSVALALVGNEQFF.